This T cell receptor (beta chain) emerged from a study of blood T cell repertoires in COVID-19. Clones were sequenced by immunoSEQ multiplex PCR, and TCRdb holds only the in-frame ones, with some missing. The data contain more than 200,000 clones, approximately 91% of them singletons. V trimming: 1 base; J trimming: 5 bases; junction bases outside the gene matches: 11. CDR3 length equals 17 residues. Germline lookup yields CDR1 SGHDN and CDR2 FVKESK. This clonotype was sampled from a woman aged 55-69 years with acute or convalescent COVID-19. This chain links TRBV14 with TRBJ2-5; 9 nucleotides align to TRBD2. The sample taken for sequencing was peripheral blood. The CDR3 nucleotides read TGTGCCAGCAGCCAAGGATTAGGAGCGGGAGGAGGGGAGACCCAGTACTTC. Its protein is CASSQGLGAGGGETQYF.